This TCR beta chain was recorded in a study of cytomegalovirus exposure and HLA in healthy donors. Study results and caveats: The likely origin of a cluster of highly shared sequence variants was a sequencing artifact.

With V trimmed by 5 bases and J by 8 bases, 9 bases remained unmatched. CDR3 length equals 16 residues. Germline CDR1 MDHEN, CDR2 SYDVKM. This PCR relied on a set of 60 Vbeta primers and 13 Jbeta primers. The table came from immunoSEQ multiplex PCR; TCRdb's copy has only in-frame clones and leaves some out. The repertoire includes some 140,000 clones, 80% of them detected once, and roughly 5.5% sits in the top ten. On this clone: Its cognate antigen is unknown.

J is TRBJ2-1 and V is TRBV28, with 13 bases fitting TRBD2. This TCR was recovered from a woman aged 40 to 49 in good health and CMV-seropositive. The sequenced sample was PBMCs. CDR3 DNA sequence: TGTGCCAGCAGTCTACTGGGACTAGCGGGGAACTATGAGCAGTTCTTC. It encodes CASSLLGLAGNYEQFF.